The rows below give T cell receptor beta chains drawn from one sample of a study of blood T cell repertoires in COVID-19. Method: immunoSEQ multiplex PCR; TCRdb's copy keeps in-frame clones and lacks some. The sample consists of over 50,000 clones, roughly two thirds of them appearing once. The sample taken for sequencing was peripheral blood. Receptors were obtained from a woman between 70 and 85 years old with COVID-19, enrolled during active disease. Both conserved end residues are part of each CDR3. A D gene is named only where the DNA matches it firmly. Clone size is given for some rows only: seen once, a few or many times, or a class if the clone is expanded.

abundance: NA
d_gene: NA
v_gene: TRBV7-8
j_gene: TRBJ1-5
CDR3aa: CASSPDSFYSNQPQHF
CDR3nt: TGTGCCAGCAGTCCGGACAGCTTTTATAGCAATCAGCCCCAGCATTTT

abundance: NA
d_gene: NA
v_gene: TRBV5-5
j_gene: TRBJ2-1
CDR3aa: CASSLGLGTVNEQFF
CDR3nt: TGTGCCAGCAGCTTGGGTCTGGGGACTGTGAATGAGCAGTTCTTC

abundance: NA
d_gene: NA
v_gene: TRBV7-9
j_gene: TRBJ2-5
CDR3aa: CASSLLDSPKGETQYF
CDR3nt: TGTGCCAGCAGCTTGCTGGACAGTCCTAAGGGAGAGACCCAGTACTTC

abundance: NA
d_gene: NA
v_gene: TRBV3-1/TRBV3-2
j_gene: TRBJ2-2
CDR3aa: CASSAYSGELFF
CDR3nt: TGTGCCAGCAGCGCCTACTCCGGGGAGCTGTTTTTT

abundance: NA
d_gene: NA
v_gene: TRBV4-1
j_gene: TRBJ1-2
CDR3aa: CASRDPVGAAYGYTF
CDR3nt: TGCGCCAGCAGAGACCCGGTAGGGGCAGCCTATGGCTACACCTTC

abundance: few
d_gene: NA
v_gene: TRBV6-2/TRBV6-3
j_gene: TRBJ1-1
CDR3aa: CASSYTEQEEAFF
CDR3nt: TGTGCCAGCAGTTACACAGAACAGGAAGAAGCTTTCTTT

abundance: NA
d_gene: NA
v_gene: TRBV19
j_gene: TRBJ2-3
CDR3aa: CASSYRPGDTQYF
CDR3nt: TGTGCCAGTAGTTACAGGCCCGGGGATACGCAGTATTTT

abundance: NA
d_gene: NA
v_gene: TRBV18
j_gene: TRBJ2-3
CDR3aa: CASSTRGGGPDTQYF
CDR3nt: TGTGCCAGCTCCACCAGAGGGGGGGGCCCAGATACGCAGTATTTT

abundance: NA
d_gene: NA
v_gene: TRBV11-2
j_gene: TRBJ2-2
CDR3aa: CASSFSGVYTGELFF
CDR3nt: TGTGCCAGCAGCTTTTCCGGGGTCTACACCGGGGAGCTGTTTTTT

abundance: NA
d_gene: NA
v_gene: TRBV6-6
j_gene: TRBJ1-6
CDR3aa: CASRLQGWDSPLHF
CDR3nt: TGTGCCAGCAGATTGCAGGGTTGGGATTCACCCCTCCACTTT

abundance: NA
d_gene: TRBD1
v_gene: TRBV19
j_gene: TRBJ1-1
CDR3aa: CASSADRGGTEAFF
CDR3nt: TGTGCCAGTAGTGCAGACAGGGGGGGCACTGAAGCTTTCTTT

abundance: NA
d_gene: NA
v_gene: TRBV6-5
j_gene: TRBJ1-5
CDR3aa: CASSYSSVSNQPQHF
CDR3nt: TGTGCCAGCAGTTACTCATCCGTTAGCAATCAGCCCCAGCATTTT

abundance: once
d_gene: NA
v_gene: TRBV15
j_gene: TRBJ1-2
CDR3aa: CATSRDGSGDYGYTF
CDR3nt: TGTGCCACCAGCAGAGATGGGTCAGGGGACTATGGCTACACCTTC

abundance: NA
d_gene: TRBD2
v_gene: TRBV27
j_gene: TRBJ2-2
CDR3aa: CASSTGLAGGNTGELFF
CDR3nt: TGTGCCAGCAGTACCGGACTAGCGGGAGGGAACACCGGGGAGCTGTTTTTT

abundance: NA
d_gene: NA
v_gene: TRBV5-4
j_gene: TRBJ1-1
CDR3aa: CASSLPRGTNTEAFF
CDR3nt: TGTGCCAGCAGCCTCCCCAGGGGTACTAACACTGAAGCTTTCTTT

abundance: NA
d_gene: TRBD1
v_gene: TRBV4-1
j_gene: TRBJ2-3
CDR3aa: CASSLTGTGSGDTQYF
CDR3nt: TGCGCCAGCAGCTTGACCGGGACAGGGTCTGGAGATACGCAGTATTTT

abundance: NA
d_gene: NA
v_gene: TRBV9
j_gene: TRBJ2-3
CDR3aa: CASSVTSEGDTQYF
CDR3nt: TGTGCCAGCAGCGTGACTAGTGAGGGGGATACGCAGTATTTT

abundance: NA
d_gene: NA
v_gene: TRBV14
j_gene: TRBJ2-2
CDR3aa: CASSQVAGRNGGELFF
CDR3nt: TGTGCCAGCAGCCAAGTGGCGGGAAGAAATGGCGGGGAGCTGTTTTTT

abundance: NA
d_gene: NA
v_gene: TRBV3-1/TRBV3-2
j_gene: TRBJ2-2
CDR3aa: CASSGLYTGELFF
CDR3nt: TGTGCCAGCAGCGGCCTTTACACCGGGGAGCTGTTTTTT

abundance: NA
d_gene: NA
v_gene: TRBV5-1
j_gene: TRBJ2-1
CDR3aa: CASSLISGPYNEQFF
CDR3nt: TGCGCCAGCAGCTTGATTAGCGGACCATACAATGAGCAGTTCTTC

abundance: NA
d_gene: TRBD1
v_gene: TRBV5-1
j_gene: TRBJ1-3
CDR3aa: CASSTGGGSGNTIYF
CDR3nt: TGCGCCAGCAGCACAGGGGGAGGCTCTGGAAACACCATATATTTT

abundance: NA
d_gene: NA
v_gene: TRBV6-5
j_gene: TRBJ2-3
CDR3aa: CASSPGVGSNTQYF
CDR3nt: TGTGCCAGCAGCCCCGGGGTGGGGTCAAATACGCAGTATTTT

abundance: few
d_gene: NA
v_gene: TRBV5-5
j_gene: TRBJ1-5
CDR3aa: CASSLSASLNLPGGNQPQHF
CDR3nt: TGTGCCAGCAGCTTGAGTGCCAGTCTTAACCTCCCGGGTGGCAATCAGCCCCAGCATTTT

abundance: NA
d_gene: NA
v_gene: TRBV19
j_gene: TRBJ2-3
CDR3aa: CASSSPRREPFTDTQYF
CDR3nt: TGTGCCAGTAGTTCCCCCCGTCGGGAGCCCTTCACAGATACGCAGTATTTT

abundance: NA
d_gene: NA
v_gene: TRBV20-1
j_gene: TRBJ2-6
CDR3aa: CSASTQGMTGANVLTF
CDR3nt: TGCAGTGCTAGTACCCAGGGTATGACTGGGGCCAACGTCCTGACTTTC

abundance: NA
d_gene: NA
v_gene: TRBV9
j_gene: TRBJ2-3
CDR3aa: CASSVGEVDTQYF
CDR3nt: TGTGCCAGCAGCGTAGGAGAGGTAGATACGCAGTATTTT

abundance: NA
d_gene: NA
v_gene: TRBV5-1
j_gene: TRBJ2-7
CDR3aa: CASSLNIAYEQYF
CDR3nt: TGCGCCAGCAGCTTGAATATCGCCTACGAGCAGTACTTC

abundance: NA
d_gene: TRBD1
v_gene: TRBV5-4
j_gene: TRBJ1-1
CDR3aa: CASRPRDRGTEAFF
CDR3nt: TGTGCCAGCAGGCCACGGGACAGGGGAACTGAAGCTTTCTTT

abundance: few
d_gene: TRBD2
v_gene: TRBV9
j_gene: TRBJ2-1
CDR3aa: CASSVSGGADEQFF
CDR3nt: TGTGCCAGCAGCGTAAGCGGGGGGGCCGATGAGCAGTTCTTC

abundance: few
d_gene: NA
v_gene: TRBV7-9
j_gene: TRBJ1-1
CDR3aa: CASRLNSGVAFF
CDR3nt: TGTGCCAGCAGGTTGAATTCAGGGGTAGCTTTCTTT

abundance: NA
d_gene: NA
v_gene: TRBV6-5
j_gene: TRBJ1-6
CDR3aa: CASSYKEGESPLHF
CDR3nt: TGTGCCAGCAGTTACAAGGAGGGCGAGTCACCCCTCCACTTT

abundance: NA
d_gene: TRBD2
v_gene: TRBV5-1
j_gene: TRBJ2-3
CDR3aa: CASTQRGGRAIVGTDTQYF
CDR3nt: TGCGCCAGCACCCAGAGAGGCGGGAGGGCCATAGTTGGGACAGATACGCAGTATTTT

abundance: NA
d_gene: NA
v_gene: TRBV5-5
j_gene: TRBJ1-6
CDR3aa: CASSPGHTNSPLHF
CDR3nt: TGTGCCAGCAGCCCCGGACACACGAATTCACCCCTCCACTTT

abundance: NA
d_gene: NA
v_gene: TRBV19
j_gene: TRBJ1-2
CDR3aa: CASSIVGGGYTF
CDR3nt: TGTGCCAGTAGTATAGTAGGGGGTGGCTACACCTTC

abundance: NA
d_gene: NA
v_gene: TRBV5-6
j_gene: TRBJ2-5
CDR3aa: CASSLEGGVAETQYF
CDR3nt: TGTGCCAGCAGCTTAGAAGGGGGGGTCGCAGAGACCCAGTACTTC

abundance: NA
d_gene: NA
v_gene: TRBV3-1/TRBV3-2
j_gene: TRBJ1-3
CDR3aa: CASSQGAFNSGNTIYF
CDR3nt: TGTGCCAGCAGCCAAGGGGCGTTCAACTCTGGAAACACCATATATTTT

abundance: NA
d_gene: NA
v_gene: TRBV7-2
j_gene: TRBJ2-3
CDR3aa: CASSSYYRTSDTQYF
CDR3nt: TGTGCCAGCAGCTCCTACTACAGGACATCAGATACGCAGTATTTT

abundance: NA
d_gene: NA
v_gene: TRBV19
j_gene: TRBJ1-5
CDR3aa: CASRGSASNQPQHF
CDR3nt: TGTGCCAGCAGAGGGTCTGCGAGCAATCAGCCCCAGCATTTT

abundance: NA
d_gene: NA
v_gene: TRBV5-1
j_gene: TRBJ2-7
CDR3aa: CASSLGQGIVEQYF
CDR3nt: TGCGCCAGCAGCTTGGGGCAGGGGATAGTCGAGCAGTACTTC

abundance: NA
d_gene: TRBD1
v_gene: TRBV6-2/TRBV6-3
j_gene: TRBJ2-3
CDR3aa: CASSGGQGLGTDTQYF
CDR3nt: TGTGCCAGCAGTGGGGGACAGGGTCTTGGCACAGATACGCAGTATTTT

abundance: NA
d_gene: TRBD2
v_gene: TRBV7-2
j_gene: TRBJ2-2
CDR3aa: CASSPGLAPTGELFF
CDR3nt: TGTGCCAGCAGCCCGGGACTAGCGCCTACCGGGGAGCTGTTTTTT

abundance: once
d_gene: NA
v_gene: TRBV9
j_gene: TRBJ1-1
CDR3aa: CASSDSQNTEAFF
CDR3nt: TGTGCCAGCAGCGACAGCCAGAACACTGAAGCTTTCTTT